This TCR beta chain was observed in a study of cytotoxic CD8 clonotypes in ibrutinib-treated CLL. Study context: Samples averaged approximately 250,000 productive templates and roughly 86,000 productive rearrangements. Overall study results and limits: Contraction or stability on treatment was seen for public clonotypes, which were uncommon.

Profiling relied on immunoSEQ multiplex PCR, and the TCRdb table lists in-frame clones only, not all of them. The sample contains 25,000 to 35,000 clones, 65% to 90% of which appear only once. In regard to this clone: Its specificity is not known.

This CDR3 is built from 14 residues. V dropped 5 bases and J dropped 8; count of bases not matched to a gene: 7. From germline, CDR1 is MNHEY and CDR2 SVGAGI. The receptor was isolated from a human donor with chronic lymphocytic leukemia. The V call is TRBV6-5, the J call TRBJ1-4; 8 bases are a match to TRBD1. The input for sequencing was PBMCs, taken after 24 months of ibrutinib treatment. CDR3 residues: CASSPGQGWEKLFF. The CDR3 DNA reads as TGTGCCAGCAGTCCCGGACAGGGTTGGGAAAAACTGTTTTTT.